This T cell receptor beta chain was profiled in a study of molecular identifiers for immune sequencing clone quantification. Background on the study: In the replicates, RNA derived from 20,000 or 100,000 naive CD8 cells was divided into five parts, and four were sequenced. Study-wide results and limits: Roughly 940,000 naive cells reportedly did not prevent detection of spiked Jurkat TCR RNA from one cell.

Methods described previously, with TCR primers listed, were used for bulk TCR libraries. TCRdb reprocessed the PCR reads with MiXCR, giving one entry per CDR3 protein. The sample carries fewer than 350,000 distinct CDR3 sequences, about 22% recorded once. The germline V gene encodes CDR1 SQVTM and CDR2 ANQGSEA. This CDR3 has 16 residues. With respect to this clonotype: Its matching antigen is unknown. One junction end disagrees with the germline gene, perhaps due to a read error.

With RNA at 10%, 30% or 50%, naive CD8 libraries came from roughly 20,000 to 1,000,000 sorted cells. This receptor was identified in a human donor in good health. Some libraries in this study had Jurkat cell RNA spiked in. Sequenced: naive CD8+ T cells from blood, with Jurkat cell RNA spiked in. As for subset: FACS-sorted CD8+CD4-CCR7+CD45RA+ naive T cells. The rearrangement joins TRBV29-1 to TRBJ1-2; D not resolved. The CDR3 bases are TGCGGCGTTGAAGATCAACTCGGGGAGACTAACTATGGCTACACCTTC. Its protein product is CGVEDQLGETNYGYTF.